The 7 T cell receptor beta chains below come from one sample, sequenced in a study of early T cells in non-severe SARS-CoV-2 infection. TCRdb called the 5' RACE reads again in MiXCR, with one record for every CDR3 protein. The sample holds about 55,000 distinct CDR3 sequences; about 15% are singletons and the top ten take 9% to 10%. The sample consisted of whole blood, taken at baseline. All receptors come from an adult who was a healthcare worker with PCR-confirmed SARS-CoV-2 infection or an uninfected control (not recorded which).

This clonotype was picked up many times. The rearrangement joins TRBV28 to TRBJ2-3, with D unclear. CDR1 MDHEN and CDR2 SYDVKM come from the germline V gene. This CDR3 has 13 amino acids. Trimming cost V 4 bases and J 2 bases, with 7 bases left between them. This chain's CDR3 is CASSYGSTDTQYF. CDR3 bases: TGTGCCAGCAGTTACGGTTCCACAGATACGCAGTATTTT. Complete variable domain (other parts from reference TRBV28 and TRBJ2-3): DVKVTQSSRYLVKRTGEKVFLECVQDMDHENMFWYRQDPGLGLRLIYFSYDVKMKEKGDIPEGYSVSREKKERFSLILESASTNQTSMYLCASSYGSTDTQYFGPGTRLTVL.

The V call is TRBV12-3 or TRBV12-4, the J call TRBJ1-1, with D possibly TRBD1 on 5 matching bases. V was shortened by 4 bases and J by 0 bases, with 6 bases between the two germline ends. The CDR3 covers 13 residues. CDR3 DNA: TGTGCCAGCAGTTGGGGCATGAACACTGAAGCTTTCTTT. Amino acid sequence: CASSWGMNTEAFF.

This clonotype was recorded a few times. This sequence joins TRBV6-2 or TRBV6-3 and TRBJ2-6; D unresolved. V was cut by 7 bases and J by 0 bases, with 22 bases left in between. CDR1 and CDR2 from the germline V gene are MNHEY and SVGEGT. This CDR3 region has 19 residues. The CDR3 region has the DNA TGTGCCAGCACCGCCGTCGGGTACAGACGATTCTCTGGGGCCAACGTCCTGACTTTC. This sequence encodes CASTAVGYRRFSGANVLTF.

The gene calls are TRBV5-1 and TRBJ2-5; 7 positions match TRBD1. The CDR3 sequence is 14 residues long. V lost 4 bases, J lost 2 bases, and 5 bases stayed unmatched. The germline CDR1 and CDR2 sequences are SGHRS and YFSETQ. The CDR3 sequence is CASSAMGQQETQYF. DNA of the CDR3: TGCGCCAGCAGCGCCATGGGACAGCAAGAGACCCAGTACTTC.

There are a few counts of this clonotype. The chain has TRBV15 and TRBJ1-1, with TRBD1 matching over 8 bases. The CDR3 is 15 amino acids. V lost 0 bases to trimming and J lost 5 bases; unmatched junction nucleotides: 5. Germline V gene data show CDR1 as LNHNV and CDR2 as YYDKDF (reference sequence). DNA for the CDR3: TGTGCCACCAGCAGAGAAGGACAGGGCATAACTGAAGCTTTCTTT. Translation: CATSREGQGITEAFF.

This clonotype was counted ten times or more. This chain links TRBV7-9 with TRBJ2-5, with D possibly being TRBD2 (5 bases). Germline V lookup: CDR1 SEHNR, CDR2 FQNEAQ (reference sequence). The CDR3 totals 15 residues. The ends were cut back, 5 bases at V and 4 bases at J, with 17 bases in the middle. The CDR3 DNA follows: TGTGCCAGCAGCCCTCCAAGGCGGGTTGGAGAGACCCAGTACTTC. The encoded protein is CASSPPRRVGETQYF. The full variable domain, in which reference TRBV7-9 and TRBJ2-5 provide the parts outside the CDR3, is DTGVSQNPRHKITKRGQNVTFRCDPISEHNRLYWYRQTLGQGPEFLTYFQNEAQLEKSRLLSDRFSAERPKGSFSTLEIQRTEQGDSAMYLCASSPPRRVGETQYFGPGTRLLVL.

This clonotype showed up just a few times. This chain links TRBV4-1 with TRBJ2-7; no reliable D call. V was clipped by 1 base and J by 4 bases, with 26 bases between them. The germline V gene encodes CDR1 MGHRA and CDR2 YSYEKL. CDR3 length: 19 amino acids. CDR3 nucleotides: TGCGCCAGCAGCCAAGTACCGGCCGGGCCGGAATCTCTTCTATACGAGCAGTACTTC. It codes for CASSQVPAGPESLLYEQYF.